This T cell receptor beta chain was recovered during a study of shared clonotypes between healthy human individuals (dated by TCRdb to 2018 to 2021). With respect to the entire study: A few men and a couple of women, aged 18 to 49 years, made up the cohort. Per donor, three plates each were used for CD4 naive and CD4 memory, two for CD8 naive, and one for CD8 memory. Blood TCR repertoires of roughly five healthy adults were deeply sequenced to estimate repertoire size and the extent of clonotype sharing between individuals. To increase sequencing depth and limit assay-specific biases, different laboratories used diverse techniques to prepare libraries and sequence TCR repertoires. Per donor, leukapheresis produced somewhere between about 0.8 and 9 billion PBMCs.

Using the deep immunoSEQ assay, TCR CDR3 regions were amplified from genomic DNA by multiplex PCR. For each cell subset, the extracted genomic DNA was distributed evenly across all wells of several immunoSEQ 96-well plates, and each plate served as one replicate. For sorted subsets, each replicate PCR was loaded with around 220 ng genomic DNA, equivalent to 30,000 or so T cell genomes. The purified libraries were quantified using a Qubit 3.0 fluorometer, sized with a Bioanalyzer 2100, and then quantified again using the KAPA Library Quantification kit. Every immunoSEQ 96-well plate was sequenced on a separate single-read 150-cycle Illumina NextSeq 550 flow cell. In the source study's methods: Because the immunoSEQ output held only junctional sequences and lacked quality scores, the filtering could not match the filtering applied to full-length reads. Sequences were annotated with PyIR, a Python wrapper for IgBLAST v1.9, and V/J genes and CDR3 were assigned using IMGT germline references. Any read was removed if the V/J assignment was weak (E-value above 1e-6), the CDR3 was missing, or the read contained stop codons, out-of-frame junctions, or ambiguous translated residues. V3J clonotypes were defined as sequences sharing an identical inferred V gene, J gene, and CDR3 amino acid sequence. Percentage overlap between repertoires was calculated by dividing the number of shared unique clonotypes by the size of the smaller repertoire. Richness of each repertoire was evaluated using RTK rarefaction, the Chao1 estimator, and Recon v2.1 estimates of unobserved clonotypes. OLGA was used to compute generation probabilities for all TCRbeta clonotypes that the gDNA method yielded from a handful of donors. Drawn from immuneACCESS, this table holds only the in-frame rearrangements with V and J called that TCRdb kept. Clones are partly lost; checked studies trace under half to an unresolved V gene and leave the rest unexplained. D and trimming come from the DNA, and the V and J calls and clone size come from that table. The sample yields more than 500,000 clones; 95% to 96% were counted once. Of the sample, 0.064% is held by the ten largest clones.

The CDR3 runs 15 residues from the cysteine to the phenylalanine. The kept DNA is CDR3 alone, 45 bases in frame from the first base. CDR1 is given as SEHNR and CDR2 as FQNEAQ, both from the germline V gene (reference sequence). V is clipped by 4 bases and J by 6 bases, and the sequence between their germline boundaries is 17 bases long. Remarks on this clone: It lacks a known antigen. No much larger clone is present one base from it, and per-base qualities are unavailable.

Healthy HIV-negative adults with no recently reported acute infections or vaccinations were included as donors. All donors were Caucasian adults living in Nashville, Tennessee, USA. Magnetic negative selection was used to enrich CD4+ T cells, after which naive cells were positively selected on CD45RA and the negative fraction became the memory subset. Blood was obtained by leukapheresis, after which PBMCs were separated by Ficoll-Histopaque density gradient centrifugation and cryopreserved in liquid nitrogen vapor phase. Analytical flow cytometry was used to check the purity and quantity of every magnetically sorted T cell population. Genomic DNA was isolated from each sorted fraction and quantified by UV absorbance on a Nanodrop 2000c. The paper as a whole reports these results and caveats: About 5% of naive CD4, approximately 3.7% of naive CD8, around 2.3% of memory CD4, and approximately 0.4% of memory CD8 clonotypes were shared across a few donors. Higher generation probabilities were observed for clonotypes shared by all four sorted-subset donors than for non-shared clonotypes. The genetic and exposure-history diversity represented was limited by the small number of donors. Incomplete sequencing was indicated by rarefaction of sorted-subset datasets, despite the large sequencing depth. Pairwise subsampling indicated that sequencing depth was expected to affect the degree of clonotype sharing among donors. Sampling was limited to blood, and TCR repertoires in tissue likely differ from TCR repertoires in blood. Larger estimated clonotype richness was generally found for naive subsets than for memory subsets.

The chain employs TRBV7-9 and TRBJ2-3; the D segment may tentatively be TRBD1 or TRBD2, each giving 5 matched bases. This TCR came from a woman aged 30 to 39 in good health. What was sequenced was naive CD4+ T cells sorted from blood. The cell subset or site label corresponds to: CD45RA+ positively selected. The nucleotides are TGTGCCAGCAGCTCCCGGGACCTGACTGGGGATACGCAGTATTTT. It specifies CASSSRDLTGDTQYF.